Presented here are 7 T cell receptor beta chains from one specimen sequenced in a study of blood T cell repertoires in COVID-19 (dated by TCRdb to the early 2020s). Receptor libraries were prepared by the immunoSEQ multiplex PCR assay. TCRdb retrieved this table from immuneACCESS and kept in-frame rearrangements only. Not all clones are present; in checked studies, unresolved V genes account for under half, and no reason is known for the remainder. This sample is represented by roughly 330,000 clones; 80% to 90% of them were singletons. The ten largest account for roughly 1.2% of the sample. Sequencing was carried out using peripheral blood. These receptors were collected from a woman in her forties or fifties with acute or convalescent COVID-19.

The chain is built from TRBV4-2 and TRBJ1-1; D is perhaps TRBD1 (6 bases). The CDR3 is 15 residues long. Germline V gene data show CDR1 as LGHNA and CDR2 as YNFKEQ. Trimming cost V 1 base and J 5 bases, with 14 bases left between them. CDR3 DNA sequence: TGTGCCAGCAGCCAAGTCACAGGGCAAGAAACTGAAGCTTTCTTT. It is translated as CASSQVTGQETEAFF.

Here the CDR3 reads CASPTDGGNTGELFF. The DNA of the CDR3 is TGTGCCAGCCCGACGGACGGAGGGAACACCGGGGAGCTGTTTTTT. V is TRBV27 and J is TRBJ2-2, with D possibly being TRBD2 (5 bases). The germline V gene has CDR1 MNHEY and CDR2 SMNVEV (reference sequence). This CDR3 comprises 15 residues. With 8 bases removed from V and 1 base from J, the gap between germline ends came to 14 bases.

This clone was picked up one time. The chain recombines TRBV6-5 with TRBJ1-6, with a weak D call TRBD1 (5 bases). Trimming removed 6 bases from V and 0 bases from J, with 9 bases in between. The CDR3 extends over 15 amino acids. In germline, CDR1 is MNHEY, CDR2 SVGAGI. The CDR3: CASSLDSSYNSPLHF. The CDR3 bases are TGTGCCAGCAGCCTTGACAGCTCCTATAATTCACCCCTCCACTTT.

The chain carries TRBV2 and TRBJ2-1; D call uncertain. Germline CDR1 reads SNHLY; CDR2 reads FYNNEI. The CDR3 runs to 12 residues. V lost 3 bases and J lost 7, with 7 bases in between. Here the CDR3 DNA reads TGTGCCAGCAGTGATCGACTTAATGAGCAGTTCTTC. Its protein product is CASSDRLNEQFF.

The chain uses TRBV5-1 and TRBJ1-1, with TRBD1 matching 8 bases. CDR3 size: 16 residues. V trimming: 4 bases; J trimming: 1 base; junction bases outside the gene matches: 9. The germline V gene encodes CDR1 SGHRS and CDR2 YFSETQ. CDR3: CASSQGQGLGNTEAFF. In DNA form, the CDR3 reads TGCGCCAGCAGCCAAGGACAGGGTTTAGGGAACACTGAAGCTTTCTTT.

This clone was counted only a few times. Additional DNA sequences in this sample encode the identical CDR3. The J gene is TRBJ2-1, the V gene TRBV9, with TRBD2 matching over 13 bases. Germline lookup yields CDR1 SGDLS and CDR2 YYNGEE. The J segment lost 4 bases and the V segment lost 3 bases, leaving 4 bases of the junction unmatched. This CDR3 has 16 residues. CDR3 protein: CASSASLAGGYNEQFF. The CDR3 DNA is TGTGCCAGCAGCGCCTCACTAGCGGGAGGGTACAATGAGCAGTTCTTC.

This chain joins TRBV2 and TRBJ2-1; unclear D gene. The CDR3 is 15 amino acids. The ends were cut back, 1 base at V and 9 bases at J, with 16 bases in the middle. Germline CDR1 is SNHLY and CDR2 is FYNNEI. The CDR3 is CASSEVFLVSREQFF. In nucleotides, the CDR3 is TGTGCCAGCAGTGAAGTGTTTTTGGTGAGCCGTGAGCAGTTCTTC.